This T cell receptor (beta chain) came from a study of blood T cells in healthy people across ages. Together with a sample-barcoded 5' primer, a J-beta primer mix was included in a second PCR lasting roughly 7 to 11 cycles. TCRdb itself ran the 5' RACE reads through MiXCR, one entry per CDR3 protein. The data contain about 720,000 distinct CDR3 sequences, over 20% of them singletons. Unmatched junction bases numbered 2, after V lost 6 bases and J lost 2 bases. The CDR3 runs 14 residues. Per the germline V gene, CDR1 is MNHNS and CDR2 is SASEGT. At least 7 million PBMCs were isolated per sample. Sequences were obtained from blood. The rearrangement uses TRBV6-1 and TRBJ2-7, with 12 bases lining up with TRBD2. This TCR came from a man aged 70-80 years in good health. The CDR3 sequence is CASRTSGRTYEQYV. CDR3 DNA: TGTGCCAGCAGAACTAGCGGGAGGACCTACGAGCAGTACGTC.